Below, 27 T cell receptor beta chains from the same sample are listed, as sequenced in a study of T-cell reconstitution after alpha-beta-depleted transplantation in children. Unique molecular identifiers were built into the TCRbeta library. TCRdb re-called the PCR reads with MiXCR, one entry per CDR3 protein. Of over 550,000 distinct CDR3 sequences in the sample, 10% were seen once. This material consisted of PBMCs from the stem cell graft donor, taken from the stem cell graft. The receptors come from a human donor who donated a stem cell graft to a child with acute myeloid leukemia.

In this sample, this clonotype turned up many times. The rearrangement uses TRBV7-2 and TRBJ2-7; 9 positions agree with TRBD1. This CDR3 spans 15 amino acids. With V trimmed by 5 bases and J by 0 bases, 5 bases remained unmatched. CDR1 and CDR2 (germline): SGHTA, FQGNSA. The CDR3 DNA reads TGTGCCAGCAGCATCCTACAGGGGGCCTCCTACGAGCAGTACTTC. Protein sequence: CASSILQGASYEQYF. The entire variable domain, with the rest obtained from reference TRBV7-2 and TRBJ2-7, is as follows: GAGVSQSPSNKVTEKGKDVELRCDPISGHTALYWYRQSLGQGLEFLIYFQGNSAPDKSGLPSDRFSAERTGGSVSTLTIQRTQQEDSAVYLCASSILQGASYEQYFGPGTRLTVT.

This clonotype was counted at least ten times. The rearrangement uses TRBV9 and TRBJ2-1; no clear D. With 6 bases removed from V and 0 bases from J, the gap between germline ends came to 13 bases. CDR1 is SGDLS, CDR2 YYNGEE, per germline. The CDR3 extends over 15 amino acids. The CDR3 sequence is CASNPVPGSYNEQFF. The DNA for the CDR3 is TGTGCCAGCAACCCCGTGCCAGGCTCCTACAATGAGCAGTTCTTC. Together with reference TRBV9 and TRBJ2-1, the CDR3 gives the full variable domain: DSGVTQTPKHLITATGQRVTLRCSPRSGDLSVYWYQQSLDQGLQFLIQYYNGEERAKGNILERFSAQQFPDLHSELNLSSLELGDSALYFCASNPVPGSYNEQFFGPGTRLTVL.

V is TRBV2 and J is TRBJ2-6; 8 nucleotides match TRBD2. Germline V CDR1 and CDR2: SNHLY, FYNNEI. This CDR3 is 17 amino acids long. With V trimmed by 7 bases and J by 0 bases, 8 bases remained unmatched. CDR3 coding DNA: TGTGCCAGCACGGATGGACTAGCCCGCTCTGGGGCCAACGTCCTGACTTTC. The encoded protein is CASTDGLARSGANVLTF.

V usage is TRBV7-9 and J usage is TRBJ2-1; 14 bases align to TRBD2. There are 17 residues in the CDR3. Trimming cost V 5 bases and J 0 bases; bases outside gene matches: 3. Germline CDR1 is SEHNR and CDR2 is FQNEAQ (reference sequence). The CDR3 DNA sequence: TGTGCCAGCAGCGGGACTAGCGGGAGAACCTCCTACAATGAGCAGTTCTTC. Encoded protein: CASSGTSGRTSYNEQFF. Full variable domain (rest looked up from reference TRBV7-9 and TRBJ2-1): DTGVSQNPRHKITKRGQNVTFRCDPISEHNRLYWYRQTLGQGPEFLTYFQNEAQLEKSRLLSDRFSAERPKGSFSTLEIQRTEQGDSAMYLCASSGTSGRTSYNEQFFGPGTRLTVL.

This sequence joins TRBV28 and TRBJ1-2; D gene uncertain. The CDR3 loop spans 14 amino acids. The germline CDR1 and CDR2 sequences are MDHEN and SYDVKM. V was trimmed by 4 bases and J by 2 bases, leaving 11 bases between them. Written as DNA, the CDR3 is TGTGCCAGCAGTTCCCCGACCGAGAACTATGGCTACACCTTC. This translates into CASSSPTENYGYTF.

This clonotype was found a few times. The DNA for the CDR3 is TGTGCCAGCTCAACCAGACAGGCTGCGGATAATTCACCCCTCCACTTT. Residues: CASSTRQAADNSPLHF. This rearrangement joins TRBV18 to TRBJ1-6, with D tentatively TRBD1 (6 bases). The CDR3 contains 16 residues. V was trimmed by 5 bases and J by 5 bases, leaving 16 bases between them. Germline V CDR1 and CDR2: KGHSH, LQKENI.

This clonotype was seen only a few times. The chain combines TRBV28 with TRBJ1-1, with 7 nucleotides matching TRBD1. The V and J ends lost 10 bases and 4 bases, in that order; junction bases with no gene match: 9. This CDR3 has 13 amino acids. Germline assignment: CDR1 MDHEN and CDR2 SYDVKM. The CDR3 here is CATLRQGGTEAFF. The CDR3 nucleotides read TGTGCCACCCTTCGACAGGGCGGCACTGAAGCTTTCTTT.

The table lists this clonotype with many counts. This chain uses TRBV28 with TRBJ1-1; D gene unclear. Germline values: CDR1 MDHEN, CDR2 SYDVKM. V was shortened by 6 bases and J by 6 bases, with 17 bases between the two germline ends. The CDR3 sequence is 14 residues long. CDR3 loop: CASSLRAPRAEAFF. CDR3 bases: TGTGCCAGCAGCCTCCGCGCTCCACGCGCTGAAGCTTTCTTT. Combining the CDR3 with reference TRBV28 and TRBJ1-1 gives the whole variable domain DVKVTQSSRYLVKRTGEKVFLECVQDMDHENMFWYRQDPGLGLRLIYFSYDVKMKEKGDIPEGYSVSREKKERFSLILESASTNQTSMYLCASSLRAPRAEAFFGQGTRLTVV.

The chain employs TRBV20-1 and TRBJ2-5; 11 bases are shared with TRBD1. Germline loops: CDR1 DFQATT, CDR2 SNEGSKA (reference sequence). The CDR3 extends over 16 amino acids. The V and J ends lost 5 bases and 5 bases, in that order; junction bases with no gene match: 13. The CDR3 here is CSASSMDRGLVETQYF. The CDR3 region has the DNA TGCAGTGCTTCCTCTATGGACAGGGGGCTCGTGGAGACCCAGTACTTC.

This clonotype was recorded a few times. The chain uses TRBV6-5 and TRBJ2-7; TRBD1 is a possible D gene (5 bases). Per germline, CDR1 MNHEY and CDR2 SVGAGI. The V and J ends lost 0 bases and 4 bases respectively, with 13 bases between them. The CDR3 extends over 15 amino acids. The CDR3 spells CASSYSRARLYEQYF. DNA for the CDR3: TGTGCCAGCAGTTACTCCAGGGCACGGTTGTACGAGCAGTACTTC.

This clonotype was found once. The CDR3 spells CASSLGLISGEQFF. The CDR3 DNA is TGTGCCAGCAGTTTAGGCCTTATATCTGGCGAGCAGTTCTTC. The J gene is TRBJ2-1, the V gene TRBV28, with D unclear. CDR3 length: 14 residues. Germline-derived CDR1 and CDR2 are MDHEN and SYDVKM. The ends were cut back, 2 bases at V and 10 bases at J, with 15 bases in the middle.

This clonotype was seen repeatedly, ten times or more. This sequence joins TRBV29-1 and TRBJ1-1; the D is unclear. This CDR3 is built from 12 residues. Germline CDR1 is SQVTM and CDR2 is ANQGSEA. The V and J ends lost 6 bases and 1 base respectively, with 9 bases between them. CDR3 region: CSVGWGNTEAFF. CDR3 coding DNA: TGCAGCGTGGGGTGGGGGAACACTGAAGCTTTCTTT.

The chain carries TRBV7-2 and TRBJ2-3; TRBD2 agrees at 7 bases. In germline, CDR1 is SGHTA, CDR2 FQGNSA. The CDR3 spans 16 residues. The trim removed 3 bases at V and 2 bases at J, leaving 8 bases unmatched. The CDR3 loop is CASSLVPLALTDTQYF. The CDR3 bases are TGTGCCAGCAGCTTGGTCCCACTAGCGCTCACAGATACGCAGTATTTT.

This clonotype was counted at least ten times. This sequence joins TRBV7-6 and TRBJ2-3, with D tentatively TRBD2 (6 bases). The CDR3 sequence is 17 residues long. V lost 5 bases and J 2 bases, leaving 20 bases between the germline ends. CDR1 and CDR2 from the germline V gene are SGHVS and FNYEAQ. The CDR3 DNA is TGTGCCAGCAGCCCCTACCCGGACGGGGGTTCCACAGATACGCAGTATTTT. Amino acids: CASSPYPDGGSTDTQYF.

This rearrangement joins TRBV12-3 or TRBV12-4 to TRBJ2-2; 11 bases are shared with TRBD1. V lost 4 bases to trimming and J lost 8 bases; unmatched junction nucleotides: 3. The CDR3 sequence is 14 residues long. Here the CDR3 reads CASSSDRGLGELFF. Written as DNA, the CDR3 is TGTGCCAGCAGTTCGGACAGGGGGCTAGGGGAGCTGTTTTTT.

This clonotype was observed a handful of times. Written as DNA, the CDR3 is TGTGCCAGCAGTTACCCTCCAGGGACTAGGAGGCCGGTTGAGCAGTTCTTC. It specifies CASSYPPGTRRPVEQFF. The rearrangement joins TRBV6-2 or TRBV6-3 to TRBJ2-1; 8 bases map to TRBD2. The CDR3 covers 17 residues. Germline V gene sequence: CDR1 MNHEY, CDR2 SVGEGT. The ends lost 2 bases at V and 9 bases at J; junction bases unmatched: 15.

With respect to this clonotype: Mismatch with germline at one junction end may stem from a read error. The V call is TRBV12-3 or TRBV12-4, the J call TRBJ2-7; tentatively, D is TRBD2 (6 bases). This CDR3 has 14 residues. For the CDR3, the DNA is TGTACCAGCTGTTTAGTCGGGGGAGGCTACGAGCAGTACTTC. Its translation: CTSCLVGGGYEQYF.

This sequence joins TRBV20-1 and TRBJ1-5; D unresolved. With 6 bases removed from V and 6 bases from J, the gap between germline ends came to 18 bases. CDR1 DFQATT and CDR2 SNEGSKA come from the germline V gene (reference sequence). The CDR3 extends over 14 amino acids. The CDR3 sequence is CSAASRREVQPQHF. The CDR3 bases are TGCAGTGCCGCGTCCCGAAGGGAAGTTCAGCCCCAGCATTTT.

The chain is built from TRBV28 and TRBJ2-7; D remains ambiguous. Germline assignment: CDR1 MDHEN and CDR2 SYDVKM. This CDR3 comprises 13 residues. V was clipped by 6 bases and J by 0 bases, with 9 bases between them. The CDR3 DNA is TGTGCCAGCAGCCAGACACCCTCCTACGAGCAGTACTTC. Translation: CASSQTPSYEQYF.

The sample holds many counts of this clonotype. The V and J genes are TRBV28 and TRBJ2-2; perhaps TRBD2 as D (6 bases). V was trimmed by 6 bases and J by 4 bases, leaving 12 bases between them. The CDR3 runs 14 residues. The germline V gene has CDR1 MDHEN and CDR2 SYDVKM. Written as DNA, the CDR3 is TGTGCCAGCAGCTCGGGACTGTCCACCGGGGAGCTGTTTTTT. It specifies CASSSGLSTGELFF.

The chain combines TRBV29-1 with TRBJ2-3; 8 bases line up with TRBD2. The ends lost 7 bases at V and 3 bases at J; junction bases unmatched: 6. This CDR3 is built from 13 residues. Per germline, CDR1 SQVTM and CDR2 ANQGSEA. The CDR3, as DNA: TGCAGCGCGGACGGGACTAGGACAGATACGCAGTATTTT. Its translation is CSADGTRTDTQYF.

The rearrangement links TRBV5-6 to TRBJ2-7; D is unclear. This CDR3 contains 12 residues. Trimming stripped 4 bases from V and 7 bases from J, with 12 bases between. Germline V gives CDR1 SGHDT, CDR2 YYEEEE. The CDR3 sequence: CASSIIAGEQYF. The CDR3, as DNA: TGTGCCAGCAGCATAATAGCTGGGGAGCAGTACTTC.

The chain couples TRBV29-1 to TRBJ1-1; 8 nucleotides align to TRBD1. Germline assignment: CDR1 SQVTM and CDR2 ANQGSEA. The CDR3 covers 12 residues. V trimming: 6 bases; J trimming: 5 bases; junction bases outside the gene matches: 5. CDR3: CSVKTGGTEAFF. CDR3 nucleotides: TGCAGCGTCAAAACAGGGGGAACTGAAGCTTTCTTT.

This clonotype has a count of ten or more. The V and J genes are TRBV6-4 and TRBJ1-2; no definite D call. CDR3 length: 15 amino acids. Germline CDR1 reads MRHNA; CDR2 reads SNTAGT. Between the trimmed V and J ends, which lost 6 bases and 2 bases, there was a span of 16 bases. The CDR3 nucleotides read TGTGCCAGCAGGAGTACACCCAACATCAACTATGGCTACACCTTC. It is translated as CASRSTPNINYGYTF.

This clonotype was seen more than once but under ten times. J is TRBJ2-7 and V is TRBV28, with unresolved D. CDR3 length: 12 residues. V lost 2 bases to trimming and J lost 9 bases, with 11 bases between them. CDR1 and CDR2 from the germline V gene are MDHEN and SYDVKM. CDR3 amino acids: CASSLRSTRQYF. CDR3 sequence (DNA): TGTGCCAGCAGTTTAAGATCTACGAGGCAGTACTTC.

This clonotype was seen a few times. The rearrangement links TRBV6-2 or TRBV6-3 to TRBJ2-3, with D perhaps TRBD2 (6 bases). The V gene's germline CDR1 is MNHEY and CDR2 SVGEGT. The V gene lost 6 bases and the J gene lost 5 bases, with 18 bases spanning the gap. The CDR3 is made up of 15 amino acids. CDR3 region: CASSFRENGEDTQYF. CDR3 coding DNA: TGTGCCAGCAGCTTTCGGGAGAACGGTGAAGATACGCAGTATTTT.

This clonotype was recorded many times. The chain is built from TRBV6-1 and TRBJ2-1; D gene unclear. The V and J ends lost 3 bases and 4 bases respectively, with 4 bases between them. CDR1 is MNHNS, CDR2 SASEGT, per germline. This CDR3 is built from 12 residues. The CDR3, as DNA: TGTGCCAGCAGTGACAGGTACAATGAGCAGTTCTTC. This sequence encodes CASSDRYNEQFF.